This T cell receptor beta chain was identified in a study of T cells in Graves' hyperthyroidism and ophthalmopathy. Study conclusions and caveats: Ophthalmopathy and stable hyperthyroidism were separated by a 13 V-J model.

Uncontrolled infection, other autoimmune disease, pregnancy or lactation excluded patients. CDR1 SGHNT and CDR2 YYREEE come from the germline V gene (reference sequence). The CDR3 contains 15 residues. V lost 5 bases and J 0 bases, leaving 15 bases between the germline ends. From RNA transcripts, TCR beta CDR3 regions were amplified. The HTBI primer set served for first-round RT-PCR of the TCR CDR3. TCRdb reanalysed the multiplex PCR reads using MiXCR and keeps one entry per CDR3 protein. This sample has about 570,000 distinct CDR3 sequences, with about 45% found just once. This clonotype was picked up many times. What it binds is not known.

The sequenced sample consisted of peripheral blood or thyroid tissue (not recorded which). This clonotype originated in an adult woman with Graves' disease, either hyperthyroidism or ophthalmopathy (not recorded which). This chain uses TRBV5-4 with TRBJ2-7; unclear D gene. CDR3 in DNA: TGTGCCAGCAGGCCCTTCCGGGCCAACTCCTACGAGCAGTACTTC. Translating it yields CASRPFRANSYEQYF.